This TCR beta chain was retrieved from a study of T cell repertoires in aging, cancer and after chemotherapy. Study-wide context: Patients with glioblastoma brain tumors were sampled before and after temozolomide-based therapy.

The template was genomic DNA from peripheral blood, not RNA. This clonotype was seen a handful of times. What it binds is unknown. Overall study findings and caveats: Compared with age-matched healthy donors, untreated hematological or solid cancer patients showed higher blood TCR clonality.

The ends lost 6 bases at V and 0 bases at J; junction bases unmatched: 6. CDR1 is LNHDA and CDR2 is SQIVND in the germline V gene (reference sequence). This CDR3 contains 15 residues. A mixed TRB-A/B primer pool amplified rearranged TRB by multiplex touch-down PCR. TCRdb re-called the multiplex PCR reads through MiXCR, storing one row per CDR3 protein. This table holds around 3,700 distinct CDR3 sequences, 25% to 30% found once. Sequencing input: blood. This TCR was sampled from a human donor with a solid tumor. The chain carries TRBV19 and TRBJ2-7, with TRBD1 matching over 9 bases. The CDR3 spells CASRGPGQGSYEQYF. The CDR3, as DNA: TGTGCCAGTAGGGGACCGGGACAGGGCTCCTACGAGCAGTACTTC.